Below, 30 T cell receptor beta chains from the same sample are listed, as sequenced in a study of response to subunit inactivated influenza vaccine (dated by TCRdb to 2016 to 2019). Libraries were constructed by RT-PCR. The data were produced on an Illumina HiSeq 2500. The public reads were reanalyzed by TCRdb: fastp trimming at Q25, MiXCR alignment, in-frame beta chains only. Rows merge per CDR3 protein into single entries with the most common DNA and genes. This sample has 150,000 to 200,000 distinct CDR3 sequences in its table, and less than 15% of those were observed once. Around 32% of the sample belongs to the ten largest clones. These same data were also listed under a study on T cells expressing NK-cell markers. From the second report: 5'RACE template switching, by which a universal primer site and unique molecular identifiers were added, was used to make TCR beta cDNA libraries.

The sequencing used CD8+ T cells sorted from PBMCs, collected roughly 12 days after vaccination. The source of these receptors is a man aged 50 to 60 who received an inactivated influenza vaccine. Donor details come from another sample of the same person, matched by shared clones.

This clonotype was seen a handful of times. The chain has TRBV25-1 and TRBJ2-5; D could derive from TRBD1 or TRBD2 (5 bases each). V dropped 1 base and J dropped 4 bases, with 16 bases sitting between them. The germline gives CDR1 MGHDK, CDR2 SYGVNS. This CDR3 region has 16 residues. Here the CDR3 DNA reads TGTGCCAGCAGTGAATTACTGTCGGGGCCCCCAGAGACCCAGTACTTC. Its protein product is CASSELLSGPPETQYF. The full variable domain, completed using reference TRBV25-1 and TRBJ2-5, is EADIYQTPRYLVIGTGKKITLECSQTMGHDKMYWYQQDPGMELHLIHYSYGVNSTEKGDLSSESTVSRIRTEHFPLTLESARPSHTSQYLCASSELLSGPPETQYFGPGTRLLVL.

The chain recombines TRBV9 with TRBJ2-4, with TRBD2 as a possible D gene (5 bases). The V and J ends lost 2 bases and 8 bases respectively, with 11 bases between them. The CDR3 loop spans 13 amino acids. CDR1 and CDR2 from the germline V gene are SGDLS and YYNGEE. The DNA for the CDR3 is TGTGCCAGCAGCGTCCTTCTCGGGGACATTCAGTACTTC. It encodes CASSVLLGDIQYF. Complete variable domain (other parts from reference TRBV9 and TRBJ2-4): DSGVTQTPKHLITATGQRVTLRCSPRSGDLSVYWYQQSLDQGLQFLIQYYNGEERAKGNILERFSAQQFPDLHSELNLSSLELGDSALYFCASSVLLGDIQYFGAGTRLSVL.

V is TRBV18 and J is TRBJ2-7, with 7 bases identical to TRBD1. CDR3 length: 13 residues. CDR1 is KGHSH, CDR2 LQKENI, per germline. V lost 4 bases to trimming and J lost 7 bases; unmatched junction nucleotides: 7. CDR3 region: CASSLDRANEQYF. CDR3 bases: TGTGCCAGCTCACTCGACAGGGCCAATGAGCAGTACTTC.

This clonotype showed up just a few times. The chain is built from TRBV2 and TRBJ1-4, with D unclear. CDR3 length equals 13 residues. V lost 6 bases, J lost 8 bases, and 13 bases lay in between. Germline CDR1 is SNHLY and CDR2 is FYNNEI. The CDR3 loop is CASRWQRGEKLFF. Here the CDR3 DNA reads TGTGCCAGCAGGTGGCAGAGAGGGGAAAAACTGTTTTTT.

This clonotype has more than one count but fewer than ten. The V gene is TRBV12-3 or TRBV12-4, the J gene TRBJ2-2; 14 nucleotides match TRBD2. V lost 6 bases, J lost 0 bases, and 6 bases stayed unmatched. The CDR3 is 18 amino acids. As DNA, the CDR3 is TGTGCCAGCAGCTCCGGGACTAGCGGGGGCCCGAACACCGGGGAGCTGTTTTTT. Protein: CASSSGTSGGPNTGELFF.

V gene TRBV3-1 combines with J gene TRBJ2-7; D remains ambiguous. V lost 1 base and J lost 0, with 7 bases in between. CDR1 LGHDT and CDR2 YNNKEL come from the germline V gene (reference sequence). This CDR3 has 14 residues. The CDR3 nucleotides read TGTGCCAGCAGCCAAGGAATTAGCTCCTACGAGCAGTACTTC. This gives the protein CASSQGISSYEQYF.

This clonotype came up a few times. This chain connects TRBV12-5 to TRBJ2-2; the D gene is possibly TRBD2 (6 bases). CDR1 and CDR2 (germline): LGHNT, FRNRAP. The CDR3 is 15 amino acids. V was pared by 5 bases and J by 0 bases, with 10 bases between. The chain's CDR3 is CASGPGTPNTGELFF. CDR3 coding DNA: TGTGCTAGTGGTCCCGGGACTCCGAACACCGGGGAGCTGTTTTTT. Filled out from reference TRBV12-5 and TRBJ2-2, the complete variable domain reads DARVTQTPRHKVTEMGQEVTMRCQPILGHNTVFWYRQTMMQGLELLAYFRNRAPLDDSGMPKDRFSAEMPDATLATLKIQPSEPRDSAVYFCASGPGTPNTGELFFGEGSRLTVL.

The chain employs TRBV6-6 and TRBJ2-3; 8 bases map to TRBD1. CDR3 length equals 14 residues. With 5 bases clipped from V and 4 bases from J, the junction kept 5 bases outside the gene matches. The V gene's germline CDR1 is MNHNY and CDR2 SVGAGI (reference sequence). CDR3 region: CASSALTGADTQYF. CDR3 DNA sequence: TGTGCCAGCAGTGCCCTGACAGGGGCAGATACGCAGTATTTT.

In its sample, this clonotype was seen a few times. The chain combines TRBV2 with TRBJ2-3; 7 bases map to TRBD1. Germline CDR1 and CDR2: SNHLY and FYNNEI. The CDR3 extends over 16 amino acids. J was trimmed by 0 bases and V by 2 bases; bases with no gene match: 5. The CDR3 sequence: CASSEPTGVSTDTQYF. In DNA form, the CDR3 reads TGTGCCAGCAGTGAACCAACAGGGGTGAGCACAGATACGCAGTATTTT.

This clonotype was recorded a few times. This chain uses TRBV28 with TRBJ2-1; no clear D. CDR1 MDHEN and CDR2 SYDVKM come from the germline V gene. The CDR3 spans 16 residues. Trimming stripped 5 bases from V and 4 bases from J, with 18 bases between. CDR3 coding DNA: TGTGCCAGCAGTAGACCTTTAACACGTATATACAATGAGCAGTTCTTC. Amino acids: CASSRPLTRIYNEQFF.

CDR3 residues: CASSSTADQETQYF. CDR3 DNA: TGTGCCAGCAGTTCCACAGCCGACCAAGAGACCCAGTACTTC. The chain employs TRBV7-9 and TRBJ2-5; D not certain. Trimming took off 6 bases at V and 0 bases at J, with 11 bases between the two ends. The CDR3 totals 14 residues. The germline gives CDR1 SEHNR, CDR2 FQNEAQ (reference sequence).

This clonotype occurred a few times. The chain is built from TRBV20-1 and TRBJ2-7, with 7 bases aligning to TRBD1. Germline V gene data show CDR1 as DFQATT and CDR2 as SNEGSKA (reference sequence). This CDR3 comprises 13 residues. V shed 6 bases and J 2 bases; nucleotides not matched to a gene: 7. CDR3 nucleotide sequence: TGCAGTGCAAGATACAGGGGAGCCTACGAGCAGTACTTC. It translates to CSARYRGAYEQYF.

The chain is built from TRBV6-2 or TRBV6-3 and TRBJ2-4, with D perhaps assigned TRBD1 or TRBD2 (5 bases each). V was shortened by 7 bases and J by 8 bases, with 15 bases between the two germline ends. The CDR3 sequence is 13 residues long. CDR1 is MNHEY and CDR2 is SVGEGT in the germline V gene. CDR3 residues: CASTSWVGDIQYF. The CDR3 nucleotides are TGTGCCAGCACCTCCTGGGTGGGGGACATTCAGTACTTC.

The genes are TRBV28 and TRBJ2-7; D is undetermined. CDR1 is MDHEN and CDR2 is SYDVKM in the germline V gene. Trimming stripped 3 bases from V and 0 bases from J, with 9 bases between. The CDR3 is 14 residues long. Written as DNA, the CDR3 is TGTGCCAGCAGTTTTATACCTAGCTCCTACGAGCAGTACTTC. This sequence encodes CASSFIPSSYEQYF.

The V and J genes are TRBV6-5 and TRBJ2-2; D possibly corresponds to TRBD1 (5 bases). Germline loops: CDR1 MNHEY, CDR2 SVGAGI. The CDR3 has 16 amino acids. Trimming pared 4 bases from V and 0 bases from J, leaving 12 bases between. The chain's CDR3 is CASSWTPKANTGELFF. The CDR3 DNA reads TGTGCCAGCAGTTGGACACCGAAGGCGAACACCGGGGAGCTGTTTTTT.

This clonotype was found many times. V gene TRBV7-9 combines with J gene TRBJ2-3; no clear D gene. CDR1 SEHNR and CDR2 FQNEAQ come from the germline V gene (reference sequence). The CDR3 has 15 residues. V was shortened by 1 base and J by 2 bases, with 10 bases between the two germline ends. CDR3 sequence: CASSLVNAYTDTQYF. The CDR3 nucleotides are TGTGCCAGCAGCTTAGTCAACGCCTACACAGATACGCAGTATTTT.

The chain couples TRBV29-1 to TRBJ2-1, with 9 bases matching TRBD2. The V segment lost 6 bases and the J segment 6 bases; nucleotides outside the gene matches: 9. CDR1 and CDR2 (germline): SQVTM, ANQGSEA. There are 14 residues in the CDR3. The CDR3 DNA is TGCAGCGTCCAGACTAGCGGAGGGTCCAATGAGCAGTTCTTC. Protein: CSVQTSGGSNEQFF.

This clonotype was observed at least ten times. This chain uses TRBV29-1 with TRBJ2-3, with D possibly being TRBD2 (5 bases). CDR1 is SQVTM and CDR2 is ANQGSEA in the germline V gene. The ends were cut back, 3 bases at V and 4 bases at J, with 11 bases in the middle. CDR3 size: 13 residues. CDR3 in amino acids: CSVDSEGPDTQYF. Here the CDR3 DNA reads TGCAGCGTTGATTCAGAGGGCCCAGATACGCAGTATTTT.

The chain joins TRBV20-1 to TRBJ2-3; D may be TRBD2 (6 bases). The V end lost 1 base, the J end lost 2 bases, and 16 bases lay between the germline ends. The germline gives CDR1 DFQATT, CDR2 SNEGSKA (reference sequence). The CDR3 spans 16 residues. The DNA of the CDR3 is TGCAGTGCTAGAGTCGGGGTTGGAGGGTACACAGATACGCAGTATTTT. Protein product: CSARVGVGGYTDTQYF.

Only a few counts were recorded for this clonotype. The rearrangement links TRBV7-9 to TRBJ1-4, with D unresolved. The germline CDR1 and CDR2 sequences are SEHNR and FQNEAQ (reference sequence). The CDR3 is 15 residues long. V was shortened by 5 bases and J by 0 bases, with 10 bases between the two germline ends. The CDR3 nucleotides read TGTGCCAGCAGCGGTGCCCGGGCAACTAATGAAAAACTGTTTTTT. Translation gives CASSGARATNEKLFF.

J is TRBJ2-1 and V is TRBV11-2; weak D call: TRBD2 (6 bases). CDR3 size: 17 residues. CDR1 and CDR2 from the germline V gene are SGHAT and FQNNGV. V shed 1 base and J shed 4 bases, with 17 bases lying between them. The CDR3 DNA follows: TGTGCCAGCAGCTTAGTGTATGGGGGAGGCCCATACAATGAGCAGTTCTTC. This sequence encodes CASSLVYGGGPYNEQFF. Drawing the rest from reference TRBV11-2 and TRBJ2-1, the complete variable domain is EAGVAQSPRYKIIEKRQSVAFWCNPISGHATLYWYQQILGQGPKLLIQFQNNGVVDDSQLPKDRFSAERLKGVDSTLKIQPAKLEDSAVYLCASSLVYGGGPYNEQFFGPGTRLTVL.

The chain links TRBV18 to TRBJ1-5; D unclear. There are 16 residues in the CDR3. Trimming left V 2 bases short and J 1 base short, with 12 bases between. Germline CDR1 KGHSH, CDR2 LQKENI. The CDR3: CASSPSVVDSNQPQHF. The CDR3 DNA reads TGTGCCAGCTCACCAAGCGTCGTCGACAGCAATCAGCCCCAGCATTTT.

In this sample, this clonotype turned up a few times. The chain recombines TRBV14 with TRBJ2-7; TRBD2 agrees at 9 bases. V shed 1 base, J shed 6 bases, and the junction held 1 base outside the gene matches. The CDR3 sequence is 13 residues long. The germline gives CDR1 SGHDN, CDR2 FVKESK. The CDR3 protein is CASSQGLAVEQYF. For the CDR3, the DNA is TGTGCCAGCAGCCAAGGACTAGCGGTCGAGCAGTACTTC.

This clonotype was seen only a few times. This sequence joins TRBV9 and TRBJ2-7; 7 nucleotides align to TRBD2. There are 16 residues in the CDR3. J gave up 1 base and V 4 bases, and 11 bases lay outside the gene matches. Germline V lookup: CDR1 SGDLS, CDR2 YYNGEE. The CDR3 coding sequence is TGTGCCAGCAGCCCCCGAGGGCGGGGGATTTCCTACGAGCAGTACTTC. Protein sequence: CASSPRGRGISYEQYF.

The chain links TRBV6-1 to TRBJ2-3, with 7 bases lining up with TRBD2. The germline CDR1 and CDR2 sequences are MNHNS and SASEGT. After removal of 6 bases from V and 0 bases from J, the junction contained 6 bases not matched to a gene. The CDR3 spans 15 residues. This CDR3 is CASSFWGGSTDTQYF. The CDR3 coding sequence is TGTGCCAGCAGCTTCTGGGGGGGGAGCACAGATACGCAGTATTTT.

The gene calls are TRBV20-1 and TRBJ1-4; weak D call: TRBD1 (5 bases). The V end was cut by 7 bases, the J end by 8 bases, with 17 bases between. This CDR3 region has 13 residues. CDR1 is DFQATT and CDR2 is SNEGSKA in the germline V gene (reference sequence). CDR3 amino acids: CSVPAPGGEKLFF. In DNA, the CDR3 is TGCAGTGTGCCGGCCCCGGGGGGAGAAAAACTGTTTTTT.

V and J are TRBV4-2 and TRBJ2-2; TRBD2 matches at 10 bases. V trimming: 3 bases; J trimming: 5 bases; junction bases outside the gene matches: 12. Germline V gene data show CDR1 as LGHNA and CDR2 as YNFKEQ. This CDR3 is built from 18 residues. The CDR3 loop is CASSQDRAGGPRTGELFF. CDR3 nucleotides: TGTGCCAGCAGCCAGGACAGAGCGGGGGGGCCCCGGACCGGGGAGCTGTTTTTT.

A few counts support this clonotype. The chain uses TRBV15 and TRBJ2-1, with D maybe TRBD1 (6 bases). CDR1 is LNHNV and CDR2 is YYDKDF in the germline V gene (reference sequence). Trimming stripped 5 bases from V and 10 bases from J, with 12 bases between. The CDR3 has 12 residues. DNA of the CDR3: TGTGCCACCAGCCAGGACAGCAGGGAGCAGTTCTTC. It specifies CATSQDSREQFF.

The chain uses TRBV4-2 and TRBJ2-3; TRBD2 agrees at 13 bases. The germline V gene has CDR1 LGHNA and CDR2 YNFKEQ. The CDR3 runs 20 residues. Trimming took 0 bases from V and 2 from J; bases not matched to a gene: 11. CDR3 loop: CASSQDIPGLAGKYTDTQYF. DNA of the CDR3: TGTGCCAGCAGCCAAGATATACCGGGACTAGCGGGGAAGTACACAGATACGCAGTATTTT.

The CDR3 region has the DNA TGTGCCATCAGCCTCACCGGGACAGGGGTGACCTATGGCTACACCTTC. Its protein is CAISLTGTGVTYGYTF. V usage is TRBV10-3 and J usage is TRBJ1-2; 10 bases map to TRBD1. This CDR3 region has 16 residues. In germline, CDR1 is ENHRY, CDR2 SYGVKD. The V segment lost 6 bases and the J segment 4 bases; nucleotides outside the gene matches: 11.